The next 26 T cell receptor beta chains were all read from a single sample in a study of CD8 T cells in ankylosing spondylitis. TCRdb redid the calling of the 5' RACE reads with MiXCR, one entry per CDR3 protein. Found here are 250,000 or so distinct CDR3 sequences, approximately 11% of them singletons; the top ten hold less than 7.5%. The sample was blood, either unsorted or a sorted T cell fraction (not recorded which). The receptor set was obtained from a male donor with ankylosing spondylitis or in good health (not recorded which).

This clonotype was seen at least ten times. J is TRBJ1-2 and V is TRBV20-1; D uncertain. Trimming cost V 5 bases and J 2 bases, with 9 bases left between them. The CDR3 loop spans 12 amino acids. CDR1 and CDR2 (germline): DFQATT, SNEGSKA (reference sequence). CDR3 in DNA: TGCAGTGCTCAGGACCCAAACTATGGCTACACCTTC. This sequence encodes CSAQDPNYGYTF.

Only a few counts were recorded for this clonotype. The J gene is TRBJ1-1, the V gene TRBV7-8; D is ambiguous. Germline V gives CDR1 SGHVS, CDR2 FQNEAQ. This CDR3 is 16 amino acids long. V was cut by 2 bases and J by 4 bases, with 17 bases left in between. The CDR3: CASSLLEPGVFTEAFF. As DNA, the CDR3 is TGTGCCAGCAGCTTATTGGAACCCGGGGTTTTCACTGAAGCTTTCTTT.

This clonotype was observed at least ten times. The CDR3 coding sequence is TGCGCCAGCAGCTCACAGGGCTCGGAGACCCAGTACTTC. Its translation: CASSSQGSETQYF. V is TRBV5-1 and J is TRBJ2-5, with D possibly matching TRBD1 (6 bases). CDR1 SGHRS and CDR2 YFSETQ come from the germline V gene. Trimming took 3 bases from V and 5 from J, leaving 11 bases between them. CDR3 length equals 13 residues. The full variable domain, with the rest looked up from reference TRBV5-1 and TRBJ2-5, is KAGVTQTPRYLIKTRGQQVTLSCSPISGHRSVSWYQQTPGQGLQFLFEYFSETQRNKGNFPGRFSGRQFSNSRSEMNVSTLELGDSALYLCASSSQGSETQYFGPGTRLLVL.

This chain uses TRBV7-9 with TRBJ2-1; D uncertain. Deletions cut 0 bases from V and 7 bases from J, with 4 bases between. This CDR3 region has 12 residues. Germline-derived CDR1 and CDR2 are SEHNR and FQNEAQ (reference sequence). Here the CDR3 reads CASSLAENEQFF. The CDR3 DNA reads TGTGCCAGCAGCTTAGCTGAGAATGAGCAGTTCTTC.

V gene TRBV7-7 combines with J gene TRBJ2-7; 7 bases align to TRBD1. Germline loops: CDR1 SSHAT, CDR2 FNYEAQ (reference sequence). The CDR3 has 13 residues. J was trimmed by 2 bases and V by 8 bases; bases with no gene match: 6. CDR3 nucleotides: TGTGCCAGCGAGGGGGCTGGCCCCTACGAGCAGTACTTC. Protein product: CASEGAGPYEQYF.

This clonotype was found many times. The chain couples TRBV7-6 to TRBJ2-1; no definite D call. The CDR3 has 13 amino acids. V gave up 0 bases and J gave up 14 bases, with 14 bases separating them. CDR1 and CDR2 from the germline V gene are SGHVS and FNYEAQ. For the CDR3, the DNA is TGTGCCAGCAGCTTAGCGTTGGGTACAGAGGAGTTCTTC. It is translated as CASSLALGTEEFF.

This clonotype was seen a few times. The chain joins TRBV12-3 or TRBV12-4 to TRBJ2-1; D uncertain. This CDR3 has 16 residues. Trimming removed 6 bases from V and 1 base from J, with 16 bases in between. The CDR3: CASSLSSRSSYNEQFF. For the CDR3, the DNA is TGTGCCAGCAGCCTCTCCTCCCGGAGTTCCTACAATGAGCAGTTCTTC.

This clonotype has a count of ten or more. The chain employs TRBV24-1 and TRBJ1-5; D unclear. Germline V gene lookup returns CDR1 KGHDR and CDR2 SFDVKD. The length of the CDR3 is 12 residues. Trimming pared 4 bases from V and 6 bases from J, leaving 6 bases between. This CDR3 reads CATSDGFQPQHF. CDR3 nucleotides: TGTGCCACCAGTGACGGATTTCAGCCCCAGCATTTT.

This clonotype was counted ten times or more. The CDR3 nucleotides read TGCGCCAGCAGCTTGACACTAGCGGGAGATATGCAGTTCTTC. It translates to CASSLTLAGDMQFF. This chain joins TRBV5-1 and TRBJ2-1; 11 positions match TRBD2. The CDR3 has 14 residues. Germline CDR1 is SGHRS and CDR2 is YFSETQ. The ends lost 1 base at V and 12 bases at J; junction bases unmatched: 6. The variable domain in full, completed from reference TRBV5-1 and TRBJ2-1, reads KAGVTQTPRYLIKTRGQQVTLSCSPISGHRSVSWYQQTPGQGLQFLFEYFSETQRNKGNFPGRFSGRQFSNSRSEMNVSTLELGDSALYLCASSLTLAGDMQFFGPGTRLTVL.

This rearrangement joins TRBV20-1 to TRBJ2-7; TRBD2 matches at 11 bases. Per germline, CDR1 DFQATT and CDR2 SNEGSKA (reference sequence). Unmatched junction bases numbered 18, after V lost 3 bases and J lost 2 bases. This CDR3 is built from 19 residues. CDR3 amino acids: CSASGLILAGAQSAYEQYF. The CDR3 DNA follows: TGCAGTGCTAGTGGACTCATACTAGCGGGAGCCCAGTCGGCCTACGAGCAGTACTTC.

This chain links TRBV9 with TRBJ2-1; D is uncertain. The V end was cut by 0 bases, the J end by 11 bases, with 12 bases between. Germline V gives CDR1 SGDLS, CDR2 YYNGEE. The length of the CDR3 is 13 residues. CDR3 sequence (DNA): TGTGCCAGCAGCGTAGGATCAGCAAACCAGCAGTTCTTC. Its protein product is CASSVGSANQQFF.

The J gene is TRBJ1-1, the V gene TRBV6-1, with TRBD1 identical over 12 bases. The V and J ends lost 5 bases and 5 bases, in that order; junction bases with no gene match: 12. The length of the CDR3 is 17 residues. Germline CDR1 reads MNHNS; CDR2 reads SASEGT. For the CDR3, the DNA is TGTGCCAGCAGTCCCGGGACAGGGGGCCACCCCGGGACTGAAGCTTTCTTT. Amino acids: CASSPGTGGHPGTEAFF.

Only one count was recorded for this clonotype. The chain joins TRBV20-1 to TRBJ2-3; D is ambiguous. Trimming removed 0 bases at V and 3 bases at J, with 10 bases between. The CDR3 length is 14 residues. The germline CDR1 and CDR2 sequences are DFQATT and SNEGSKA (reference sequence). The CDR3 is CSARDRRQTDTQYF. The CDR3 nucleotides are TGCAGTGCTAGAGATCGTCGCCAAACAGATACGCAGTATTTT.

This clonotype came up many times. CDR3 in amino acids: CASSWDRANEQFF. Here the CDR3 DNA reads TGCGCCAGCAGCTGGGACAGGGCCAATGAGCAGTTCTTC. The V call is TRBV5-1, the J call TRBJ2-1; 9 bases are a match to TRBD1. The CDR3 totals 13 residues. Germline CDR1 and CDR2: SGHRS and YFSETQ. V was pared by 3 bases and J by 6 bases, with 1 base of the junction left unmatched.

V is TRBV2 and J is TRBJ2-1; 9 bases line up with TRBD2. CDR1 and CDR2 (germline): SNHLY, FYNNEI. The CDR3 is made up of 14 amino acids. The junction had 6 bases not matched to a gene; V was cut back by 3 bases and J by 9 bases. The CDR3 protein is CASSDGGGAIEQFF. The CDR3 DNA reads TGTGCCAGCAGTGATGGCGGGGGGGCGATTGAGCAGTTCTTC.

This clonotype was recorded many times. Here the CDR3 reads CASSSYSMETQYF. For the CDR3, the DNA is TGTGCCAGCAGTTCCTATAGTATGGAGACCCAGTACTTC. The chain joins TRBV12-3 or TRBV12-4 to TRBJ2-5; D is undetermined. This CDR3 spans 13 amino acids. V was pared by 4 bases and J by 5 bases, with 11 bases between.

This clonotype was observed at least ten times. V and J are TRBV20-1 and TRBJ2-3; D unresolved. The germline V gene encodes CDR1 DFQATT and CDR2 SNEGSKA (reference sequence). There are 12 residues in the CDR3. V lost 3 bases and J 6 bases, leaving 10 bases between the germline ends. In DNA form, the CDR3 reads TGCAGTGCTAGGTCCGGTGGTGATACGCAGTATTTT. Protein: CSARSGGDTQYF.

This clonotype was seen more than once but under ten times. CDR3 sequence reads: CSVGRGASRTDTQYF. CDR3 nucleotide sequence: TGCAGCGTTGGTAGAGGGGCCAGCCGGACAGATACGCAGTATTTT. The rearrangement joins TRBV29-1 to TRBJ2-3; D is perhaps TRBD1 or TRBD2 (5 bases each). CDR3 length equals 15 residues. Germline-derived CDR1 and CDR2 are SQVTM and ANQGSEA. V dropped 4 bases and J dropped 3 bases, with 17 bases sitting between them.

This clonotype was observed at least ten times. The rearrangement links TRBV12-3 or TRBV12-4 to TRBJ1-1; 7 bases are shared with TRBD1. The V and J ends lost 2 bases and 5 bases, in that order; junction bases with no gene match: 8. CDR3 length: 15 amino acids. The CDR3 protein is CASSLSPRGRTEAFF. CDR3 sequence (DNA): TGTGCCAGCAGTTTATCCCCCAGGGGGAGGACTGAAGCTTTCTTT.

The chain is built from TRBV19 and TRBJ2-1, with D hard to call. This CDR3 is built from 16 residues. V was shortened by 8 bases and J by 7 bases, with 24 bases between the two germline ends. Germline V gene lookup returns CDR1 LNHDA and CDR2 SQIVND (reference sequence). CDR3 in amino acids: CASASPVASPRNEQFF. CDR3 DNA sequence: TGTGCCAGTGCTTCCCCCGTTGCCTCACCCCGGAATGAGCAGTTCTTC.

This clonotype was seen a few times. The rearrangement links TRBV12-3 or TRBV12-4 to TRBJ2-7; D uncertain. The CDR3 is made up of 13 amino acids. The germline V and J ends were trimmed by 7 bases and 1 base, with 11 bases remaining between them. The DNA of the CDR3 is TGTGCCAGCACCATGACACGTTCCTACGAGCAGTACTTC. As protein: CASTMTRSYEQYF.

This clonotype came up a few times. This chain connects TRBV20-1 to TRBJ2-5; D might be TRBD1 (6 bases). Germline V lookup: CDR1 DFQATT, CDR2 SNEGSKA (reference sequence). The V gene lost 2 bases and the J gene lost 4 bases, with 14 bases spanning the gap. CDR3 length equals 14 residues. The CDR3 region is CSARSAVGAETQYF. CDR3 DNA: TGCAGTGCTAGATCCGCGGTGGGGGCAGAGACCCAGTACTTC.

This clonotype has only a few counts. The V and J genes are TRBV11-2 and TRBJ2-3, with TRBD2 as a possible D gene (6 bases). The CDR3 loop spans 18 amino acids. In germline, CDR1 is SGHAT, CDR2 FQNNGV. V was clipped by 5 bases and J by 0 bases, with 21 bases between them. CDR3 DNA sequence: TGTGCCAGCAGCCCCCTCCAACGAGGGAGGACTAGCACAGATACGCAGTATTTT. This translates into CASSPLQRGRTSTDTQYF.

The sample holds a few counts of this clonotype. The CDR3, as DNA: TGTGCCAGCAGCTTGGTAAGACTCGAACTGGCCACTGAAGCTTTCTTT. The encoded protein is CASSLVRLELATEAFF. The chain links TRBV7-9 to TRBJ1-1; D is unclear. V lost 3 bases to trimming and J lost 4 bases, with 18 bases between them. Germline CDR1 SEHNR, CDR2 FQNEAQ (reference sequence). The CDR3 sequence is 16 residues long.

CDR3 protein: CASSQVPGISYEQYF. CDR3 nucleotides: TGTGCCAGCAGCCAAGTTCCCGGGATCTCCTACGAGCAGTACTTC. The chain uses TRBV3-1 and TRBJ2-7, with a possible D match to TRBD2 (5 bases). This CDR3 region has 15 residues. CDR1 is LGHDT and CDR2 is YNNKEL in the germline V gene (reference sequence). V was clipped by 1 base and J by 0 bases, with 10 bases between them.

In this sample, this clonotype turned up many times. The chain carries TRBV20-1 and TRBJ1-1, with D hard to call. Germline V gene lookup returns CDR1 DFQATT and CDR2 SNEGSKA (reference sequence). V was shortened by 6 bases and J by 11 bases, with 16 bases between the two germline ends. CDR3 size: 11 residues. CDR3 residues: CSAPMGAEAFF. CDR3 coding DNA: TGCAGTGCCCCGATGGGCGCAGAGGCTTTCTTT.